This TCR beta chain originates from a study of blood T cell repertoires in COVID-19. In the study overall: Donors in the United States, Italy and Spain gave samples during acute or convalescent COVID-19.

Original methodology: Cell counts per sample came from amplifying reference gene primers. Here immunoSEQ multiplex PCR was the method, and the copy in TCRdb shows in-frame clones only, minus some. The D gene and trimming were derived from the DNA, and the V and J assignments and clone size from that table. The sample lists roughly 260,000 clones; about 91% were seen once. The germline V gene encodes CDR1 MNHEY and CDR2 SVGEGT. This CDR3 comprises 16 residues. V lost 7 bases to trimming and J lost 4 bases; unmatched junction nucleotides: 12. The TCR originated in a woman under 40 with acute COVID-19. The material sequenced was PBMCs or T cells enriched from blood (not recorded which). The chain couples TRBV6-2 or TRBV6-3 to TRBJ2-3; 9 nucleotides match TRBD1. The CDR3 DNA reads as TGTGCCAGCACCCCGGGACAGGGACATGGCGCAGATACGCAGTATTTT. Its protein is CASTPGQGHGADTQYF.